Below, one TCR beta chain is given with its context. Some clones are missing from TCRdb's copy, which holds only in-frame ones; the method was immunoSEQ multiplex PCR. The repertoire includes approximately 230,000 clones, about 90% of them detected once, and 1.3% to 1.5% sits in the top ten. These data originate in a study of blood T cell repertoires in COVID-19. Study at large: T cells, B-cell-depleted T cells, or PBMCs supplied cDNA or gDNA.

V was shortened by 7 bases and J by 2 bases, with 12 bases between the two germline ends. In germline, CDR1 is MNHEY, CDR2 SVGAGI. The CDR3 totals 13 residues. This sequence joins TRBV6-5 and TRBJ2-7; D may be TRBD1 (5 bases). Sequencing input: peripheral blood. This sequence was found in a man of 80 years or more with acute or convalescent COVID-19. CDR3 in DNA: TGTGCCAGCACCTCGACAGCCACCTACGAGCAGTACTTC. Its protein is CASTSTATYEQYF.